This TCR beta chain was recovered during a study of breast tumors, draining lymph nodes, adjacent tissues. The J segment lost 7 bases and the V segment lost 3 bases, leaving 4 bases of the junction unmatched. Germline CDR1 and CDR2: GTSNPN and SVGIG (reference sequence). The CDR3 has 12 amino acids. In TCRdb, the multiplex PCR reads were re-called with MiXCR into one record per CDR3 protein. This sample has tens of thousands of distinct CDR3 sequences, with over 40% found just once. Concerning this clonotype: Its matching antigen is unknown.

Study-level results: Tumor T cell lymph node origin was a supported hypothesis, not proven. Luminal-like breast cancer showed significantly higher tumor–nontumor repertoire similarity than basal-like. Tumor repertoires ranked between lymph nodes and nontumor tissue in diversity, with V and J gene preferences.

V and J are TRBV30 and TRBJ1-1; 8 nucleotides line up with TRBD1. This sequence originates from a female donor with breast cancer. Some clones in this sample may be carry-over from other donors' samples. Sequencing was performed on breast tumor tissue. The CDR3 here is CAWRGDRHEAFF. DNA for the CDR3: TGTGCCTGGAGGGGGGACAGGCATGAAGCTTTCTTT.